This passage covers 16 T cell receptor beta chains from one sample sequenced in a study of regulatory T cells. Findings and caveats of the study: In CD3G-deficient patients, conventional CD4+ T cells were enriched for hydrophobic CDR3 residues at positions 6 and 7.

Primers: 52 TRBV forward and 13 TRBJ reverse. Profiled with immunoSEQ multiplex PCR; TCRdb holds only in-frame clones, not every one. The table shows about 15,000 clones, with 70% to 85% occurring only once. Which antigens these TCRs recognize remains unknown. Sequencing used conventional CD4+ T cells sorted from blood. The receptor set was obtained from a person in their twenties or thirties with CD3G deficiency.

The chain couples TRBV6-1 to TRBJ1-5; D call uncertain. V shed 2 bases and J shed 10 bases, with 12 bases lying between them. Looked up from germline, CDR1 is MNHNS and CDR2 is SASEGT. This CDR3 comprises 13 residues. The CDR3, as DNA: TGTGCCAGCAGTGAAAAAGAAGGTCTACCCCAGCATTTT. This translates into CASSEKEGLPQHF.

This clone has more than one count but fewer than ten. The chain recombines TRBV9 with TRBJ2-3; D is perhaps TRBD1 (5 bases). V was pared by 3 bases and J by 5 bases, with 10 bases between. The CDR3 contains 13 residues. CDR1 SGDLS and CDR2 YYNGEE come from the germline V gene. CDR3 sequence reads: CASSGGARDTQYF. The CDR3 region has the DNA TGTGCCAGCAGCGGTGGGGCGAGAGATACGCAGTATTTT.

This chain uses TRBV28 with TRBJ1-1; D is unclear. Per germline, CDR1 MDHEN and CDR2 SYDVKM. This CDR3 has 16 amino acids. The ends were cut back, 2 bases at V and 1 base at J, with 14 bases in the middle. Written as DNA, the CDR3 is TGTGCCAGCAGTTTACGGACCTTAGTGGGGAACACTGAAGCTTTCTTT. Translated, it gives CASSLRTLVGNTEAFF.

This sequence joins TRBV6-1 and TRBJ2-7; D remains unclear. Germline values: CDR1 MNHNS, CDR2 SASEGT. The CDR3 is 13 residues long. The V end lost 2 bases, the J end lost 6 bases, and 11 bases lay between the germline ends. Here the CDR3 DNA reads TGTGCCAGCAGTGAACTCCGCCGGCTCGAGCAGTACTTC. Translation: CASSELRRLEQYF.

J is TRBJ2-3 and V is TRBV10-3; TRBD1 might be the D (5 bases). The length of the CDR3 is 16 residues. V was trimmed by 6 bases and J by 0 bases, leaving 16 bases between them. Germline CDR1 ENHRY, CDR2 SYGVKD. CDR3 in amino acids: CAISLGRNPSTDTQYF. The CDR3 coding sequence is TGTGCCATCAGCTTGGGGCGGAATCCGAGCACAGATACGCAGTATTTT.

J is TRBJ2-7 and V is TRBV6-1, with D possibly TRBD1 on 6 matching bases. The CDR3 covers 14 residues. V lost 4 bases and J 4 bases, leaving 14 bases between the germline ends. The germline CDR1 and CDR2 sequences are MNHNS and SASEGT. CDR3 DNA sequence: TGTGCCAGCAGTGGAGTAGACAGGCCGTACGAGCAGTACTTC. It is translated as CASSGVDRPYEQYF.

The CDR3 loop reads CASSFGGGAEDTQYF. As DNA, the CDR3 is TGTGCCAGCAGCTTCGGAGGGGGGGCCGAAGATACGCAGTATTTT. The chain uses TRBV7-9 and TRBJ2-3; maybe TRBD2 (7 bases). The CDR3 is 15 amino acids. Trimming left V 3 bases short and J 5 bases short, with 15 bases between. CDR1 and CDR2 from the germline V gene are SEHNR and FQNEAQ (reference sequence).

The chain has TRBV5-1 and TRBJ1-1; no definite D call. Germline-derived CDR1 and CDR2 are SGHRS and YFSETQ. This CDR3 contains 15 residues. V was cut by 0 bases and J by 1 base, with 10 bases left in between. As DNA, the CDR3 is TGCGCCAGCAGCTTGGATGGACGGCAGAACACTGAAGCTTTCTTT. Its translation is CASSLDGRQNTEAFF.

V and J are TRBV6-6 and TRBJ1-5; D is ambiguous. Germline V gene sequence: CDR1 MNHNY, CDR2 SVGAGI (reference sequence). The CDR3 is made up of 12 amino acids. V was trimmed by 4 bases and J by 3 bases, leaving 4 bases between them. The CDR3 here is CASSSFNQPQHF. In DNA, the CDR3 is TGTGCCAGCAGTTCCTTCAATCAGCCCCAGCATTTT.

This chain links TRBV6-5 with TRBJ1-6; D may be TRBD1 (5 bases). Trimming removed 2 bases at V and 9 bases at J, with 11 bases between. Germline V gives CDR1 MNHEY, CDR2 SVGAGI. This CDR3 is built from 14 residues. DNA for the CDR3: TGTGCCAGCAGTTACAGGGGACGAGGTTCACCCCTCCACTTT. Translation gives CASSYRGRGSPLHF.

The chain carries TRBV6-1 and TRBJ2-7; D call uncertain. V lost 8 bases, J lost 2 bases, and 7 bases lay in between. Germline CDR1 MNHNS, CDR2 SASEGT. The CDR3 covers 11 residues. The CDR3 DNA reads TGTGCCAGCCGACAAGCCTACGAGCAGTACTTC. As protein: CASRQAYEQYF.

This clone is judged large (0.1 to 1%). This chain uses TRBV7-9 with TRBJ2-7; tentative D call: TRBD2 (6 bases). Germline V gives CDR1 SEHNR, CDR2 FQNEAQ (reference sequence). There are 15 residues in the CDR3. V lost 1 base and J lost 4, with 14 bases in between. The chain's CDR3 is CASSLDGGAGYEQYF. The CDR3 region has the DNA TGTGCCAGCAGCTTAGATGGCGGGGCCGGTTACGAGCAGTACTTC. Variable domain in full (rest from reference TRBV7-9 and TRBJ2-7): DTGVSQNPRHKITKRGQNVTFRCDPISEHNRLYWYRQTLGQGPEFLTYFQNEAQLEKSRLLSDRFSAERPKGSFSTLEIQRTEQGDSAMYLCASSLDGGAGYEQYFGPGTRLTVT.

The chain combines TRBV5-1 with TRBJ2-5; 8 bases map to TRBD2. Germline values: CDR1 SGHRS, CDR2 YFSETQ. The V segment lost 2 bases and the J segment 3 bases; nucleotides outside the gene matches: 6. The CDR3 contains 15 residues. The CDR3 protein is CASSFAGTREETQYF. CDR3 sequence (DNA): TGCGCCAGCAGCTTCGCCGGGACTAGAGAAGAGACCCAGTACTTC.

This chain connects TRBV28 to TRBJ1-1; D gene unclear. CDR1 is MDHEN, CDR2 SYDVKM, per germline. The CDR3 extends over 13 amino acids. Trimming stripped 3 bases from V and 2 bases from J, with 7 bases between. CDR3 in amino acids: CASSFRSNTEAFF. The CDR3 DNA follows: TGTGCCAGCAGTTTTAGGAGTAACACTGAAGCTTTCTTT.

V and J are TRBV6-6 and TRBJ2-3; D may be TRBD2 (5 bases). Germline-derived CDR1 and CDR2 are MNHNY and SVGAGI (reference sequence). The CDR3 spans 12 residues. Between the trimmed V and J ends, which lost 5 bases and 7 bases, there was a span of 10 bases. The CDR3 bases are TGTGCCAGCAGTCGGGAAGGATATACGCAGTATTTT. It codes for CASSREGYTQYF.

V gene TRBV6-1 combines with J gene TRBJ1-5, with 7 bases lining up with TRBD1. V was pared by 0 bases and J by 12 bases, with 2 bases of the junction left unmatched. CDR1 is MNHNS and CDR2 is SASEGT in the germline V gene. This CDR3 is built from 12 residues. The CDR3 here is CASSEATGNQHF. CDR3 in DNA: TGTGCCAGCAGTGAAGCGACAGGGAACCAGCATTTT.